The clone carrying this T cell receptor (beta chain) was detected only once. Its target is not known. These data belong to a study of cytomegalovirus exposure and HLA in healthy donors. PCR primers comprised 60 Vbeta and 13 Jbeta primers. Some clones are missing from TCRdb's copy, which holds only in-frame ones; the method was immunoSEQ multiplex PCR. The sample contains approximately 100,000 clones, over 65% of which appear only once. V lost 2 bases and J 2 bases, leaving 13 bases between the germline ends. The CDR3 totals 16 residues. Germline assignment: CDR1 MGHDK and CDR2 SYGVNS. Study conclusions and caveats: Most CMV-associated TCR beta chains appeared HLA-restricted in a later analysis.

The rearrangement joins TRBV25-1 to TRBJ2-1, with D perhaps TRBD1 (5 bases). The receptor was derived from a female donor in good health and CMV-seronegative. Input material: PBMCs. CDR3 residues: CASSELDSGPYNEQFF. CDR3 nucleotides: TGTGCCAGCAGTGAACTAGACAGTGGACCCTACAATGAGCAGTTCTTC.